These T cell receptor beta chains were read from a single sample in a study of blood T cell repertoires in COVID-19. Libraries were prepared by immunoSEQ multiplex PCR; TCRdb keeps only in-frame clonotypes and omits some of them. The table shows about 150,000 clones, with approximately 92% occurring only once. Sequenced: peripheral blood. These receptors came from a woman aged 40 to 50 with acute or convalescent COVID-19. The CDR3 runs from the conserved cysteine through the conserved F or W. A D gene is named only where the DNA matches it firmly.

J gene: TRBJ1-4
V gene: TRBV6-5
D gene: TRBD1
CDR3 DNA: TGTGCCAGCAGGGGAGACAGGGACGTTCTAGAAAAACTGTTTTTT
CDR3 protein: CASRGDRDVLEKLFF

J gene: TRBJ2-3
V gene: TRBV9
D gene: -
CDR3 DNA: TGTGCCAGCAGCGTGACATCGCATAACACAGATACGCAGTATTTT
CDR3 protein: CASSVTSHNTDTQYF

J gene: TRBJ2-2
V gene: TRBV6-4
D gene: -
CDR3 DNA: TGTGCCAGCAGTGCGAGTCGCACCGGGGAGCTGTTTTTT
CDR3 protein: CASSASRTGELFF

J gene: TRBJ1-2
V gene: TRBV6-1
D gene: -
CDR3 DNA: TGTGCCAGCAGTGAAGCGCGTGGAGGGCACTATGGCTACACCTTC
CDR3 protein: CASSEARGGHYGYTF

J gene: TRBJ1-2
V gene: TRBV3-1/TRBV3-2
D gene: TRBD1
CDR3 DNA: TGTGCCAGCAGCCCGTGGGACAGGGAGTATGGCTACACCTTC
CDR3 protein: CASSPWDREYGYTF

J gene: TRBJ2-1
V gene: TRBV18
D gene: -
CDR3 DNA: TGTGCCAGCTCACCGCGTCAGGGAACCAATGAGCAGTTCTTC
CDR3 protein: CASSPRQGTNEQFF

J gene: TRBJ1-5
V gene: TRBV7-2
D gene: -
CDR3 DNA: TGTGCCAGCAGCTTAGAGGAGGGTTGGGGACTATATAGCAATCAGCCCCAGCATTTT
CDR3 protein: CASSLEEGWGLYSNQPQHF

J gene: TRBJ2-2
V gene: TRBV28
D gene: -
CDR3 DNA: TGTGCCAGCAGTGTCCGGGACATCTTATCGGGCACCGGGGAGCTGTTTTTT
CDR3 protein: CASSVRDILSGTGELFF

J gene: TRBJ1-6
V gene: TRBV7-2
D gene: TRBD1
CDR3 DNA: TGTGCCAGCAGCTCGTCCTCCGAGGGGGCCTTTTATTCACCCCTCCACTTT
CDR3 protein: CASSSSSEGAFYSPLHF

J gene: TRBJ1-5
V gene: TRBV30
D gene: TRBD1
CDR3 DNA: TGTGCCTGGAGTCATGGACAGGGTGGACAGCCCCAGCATTTT
CDR3 protein: CAWSHGQGGQPQHF

J gene: TRBJ1-2
V gene: TRBV6-6
D gene: TRBD1
CDR3 DNA: TGTGCCAACGCGAGAACGACAGGGGGCGAAGGCTACACCTTC
CDR3 protein: CANARTTGGEGYTF

J gene: TRBJ2-7
V gene: TRBV21-1
D gene: -
CDR3 DNA: TGTGCCAGCAGTATGACAGGGAACGAGCAGTACTTC
CDR3 protein: CASSMTGNEQYF

J gene: TRBJ2-7
V gene: TRBV7-2
D gene: TRBD1
CDR3 DNA: TGTGCCAGCATGGGACAGGGCCCTACCCTTGGAGACGAGCAGTACTTC
CDR3 protein: CASMGQGPTLGDEQYF

J gene: TRBJ2-5
V gene: TRBV12-1
D gene: -
CDR3 DNA: TGTGCCAGCAGCTTCGAGCGGGAGCGATCAGGAGAGACCCAGTACTTC
CDR3 protein: CASSFERERSGETQYF

J gene: TRBJ2-7
V gene: TRBV6-1
D gene: -
CDR3 DNA: TGTGCCAGCAGTGATAATGATTTCTTGCGGGGCACCTACGAGCAGTACTTC
CDR3 protein: CASSDNDFLRGTYEQYF

J gene: TRBJ2-5
V gene: TRBV3-1/TRBV3-2
D gene: -
CDR3 DNA: TGTGCCAGCAGCCAAGATTCGACGATAGCAGAGAGGGAGACCCAGTACTTC
CDR3 protein: CASSQDSTIAERETQYF

J gene: TRBJ2-7
V gene: TRBV9
D gene: -
CDR3 DNA: TGTGCCAGCAGCGTATCAGGGGTCCCCTCCTACGAGCAGTACTTC
CDR3 protein: CASSVSGVPSYEQYF

J gene: TRBJ1-1
V gene: TRBV19
D gene: -
CDR3 DNA: TGTGCCAGTAGTACCACCCCGGGGGGCACTGAAGCTTTCTTT
CDR3 protein: CASSTTPGGTEAFF

J gene: TRBJ2-7
V gene: TRBV24-1
D gene: TRBD1
CDR3 DNA: TGTGCCACCAGTGATCAACGACAGGGCTACGAGCAGTACTTC
CDR3 protein: CATSDQRQGYEQYF

J gene: TRBJ1-2
V gene: TRBV28
D gene: -
CDR3 DNA: TGTGCCAGCAGTTTAGTTAACAATGGCTACACCTTC
CDR3 protein: CASSLVNNGYTF

J gene: TRBJ1-2
V gene: TRBV7-3
D gene: -
CDR3 DNA: TGTGCCAGCAGCTTAACAGGGGACTATGGCTACACCTTC
CDR3 protein: CASSLTGDYGYTF

J gene: TRBJ1-2
V gene: TRBV30
D gene: TRBD1
CDR3 DNA: TGTGCCTGGCATCCGGGACAGGGGGATTCGGGCGGCTACACCTTC
CDR3 protein: CAWHPGQGDSGGYTF

J gene: TRBJ1-2
V gene: TRBV6-5
D gene: TRBD1
CDR3 DNA: TGTGCCAGCAGCAGGGACAGGGGGGGCTATGGCTACACCTTC
CDR3 protein: CASSRDRGGYGYTF

J gene: TRBJ2-1
V gene: TRBV3-1/TRBV3-2
D gene: TRBD2
CDR3 DNA: TGTGCCAGCAGCCACCTCGGACTAGCGCTGAGGTCAGGCTACAATGAGCAGTTCTTC
CDR3 protein: CASSHLGLALRSGYNEQFF

J gene: TRBJ2-1
V gene: TRBV11-2
D gene: -
CDR3 DNA: TGTGCCAGCAGCACCCTACCGGGAGTCGCCTACAATGAGCAGTTCTTC
CDR3 protein: CASSTLPGVAYNEQFF

J gene: TRBJ2-7
V gene: TRBV15
D gene: -
CDR3 DNA: TGTGCCACCAGCAGAGATTTACGGTCGGAGGGTACCTCCTGGGAGCAGTACTTC
CDR3 protein: CATSRDLRSEGTSWEQYF